The clone carrying this T cell receptor (beta chain) occurred many times. Its antigen is undetermined. This sample stems from a study of naive and memory T cell subsets. An equimolar mix of two oligonucleotides served as the beta constant-region primer for TRBC1 and TRBC2. Four rounds of PCR amplified the ligated cDNA using nested alpha and beta constant-region primers plus SP2. A single record per CDR3 protein comes from TCRdb applying MiXCR to the UMI-ligation and nested PCR reads. The sample shows some 82,000 distinct CDR3 sequences, approximately 10% of them seen only once. Trimming cost V 0 bases and J 6 bases, with 9 bases left between them. This CDR3 has 12 amino acids. The germline CDR1 and CDR2 sequences are DFQATT and SNEGSKA (reference sequence). Study outcomes and limitations: In naive cells, over 95% of TCR sequences were seen only once. Possibly reflecting memory cells re-expressing CD45RA, a few larger clonotypes occurred in naive repertoires, especially CD8. No ground truth validated the naive and memory repertoire findings.

The gene calls are TRBV20-1 and TRBJ2-7; unclear D gene. Sequencing input: naive CD4+ T cells from blood. This sequence was found in a human donor in good health. CDR3 loop: CSARDLFFEQYF. CDR3 bases: TGCAGTGCTAGAGACCTCTTTTTCGAGCAGTACTTC.